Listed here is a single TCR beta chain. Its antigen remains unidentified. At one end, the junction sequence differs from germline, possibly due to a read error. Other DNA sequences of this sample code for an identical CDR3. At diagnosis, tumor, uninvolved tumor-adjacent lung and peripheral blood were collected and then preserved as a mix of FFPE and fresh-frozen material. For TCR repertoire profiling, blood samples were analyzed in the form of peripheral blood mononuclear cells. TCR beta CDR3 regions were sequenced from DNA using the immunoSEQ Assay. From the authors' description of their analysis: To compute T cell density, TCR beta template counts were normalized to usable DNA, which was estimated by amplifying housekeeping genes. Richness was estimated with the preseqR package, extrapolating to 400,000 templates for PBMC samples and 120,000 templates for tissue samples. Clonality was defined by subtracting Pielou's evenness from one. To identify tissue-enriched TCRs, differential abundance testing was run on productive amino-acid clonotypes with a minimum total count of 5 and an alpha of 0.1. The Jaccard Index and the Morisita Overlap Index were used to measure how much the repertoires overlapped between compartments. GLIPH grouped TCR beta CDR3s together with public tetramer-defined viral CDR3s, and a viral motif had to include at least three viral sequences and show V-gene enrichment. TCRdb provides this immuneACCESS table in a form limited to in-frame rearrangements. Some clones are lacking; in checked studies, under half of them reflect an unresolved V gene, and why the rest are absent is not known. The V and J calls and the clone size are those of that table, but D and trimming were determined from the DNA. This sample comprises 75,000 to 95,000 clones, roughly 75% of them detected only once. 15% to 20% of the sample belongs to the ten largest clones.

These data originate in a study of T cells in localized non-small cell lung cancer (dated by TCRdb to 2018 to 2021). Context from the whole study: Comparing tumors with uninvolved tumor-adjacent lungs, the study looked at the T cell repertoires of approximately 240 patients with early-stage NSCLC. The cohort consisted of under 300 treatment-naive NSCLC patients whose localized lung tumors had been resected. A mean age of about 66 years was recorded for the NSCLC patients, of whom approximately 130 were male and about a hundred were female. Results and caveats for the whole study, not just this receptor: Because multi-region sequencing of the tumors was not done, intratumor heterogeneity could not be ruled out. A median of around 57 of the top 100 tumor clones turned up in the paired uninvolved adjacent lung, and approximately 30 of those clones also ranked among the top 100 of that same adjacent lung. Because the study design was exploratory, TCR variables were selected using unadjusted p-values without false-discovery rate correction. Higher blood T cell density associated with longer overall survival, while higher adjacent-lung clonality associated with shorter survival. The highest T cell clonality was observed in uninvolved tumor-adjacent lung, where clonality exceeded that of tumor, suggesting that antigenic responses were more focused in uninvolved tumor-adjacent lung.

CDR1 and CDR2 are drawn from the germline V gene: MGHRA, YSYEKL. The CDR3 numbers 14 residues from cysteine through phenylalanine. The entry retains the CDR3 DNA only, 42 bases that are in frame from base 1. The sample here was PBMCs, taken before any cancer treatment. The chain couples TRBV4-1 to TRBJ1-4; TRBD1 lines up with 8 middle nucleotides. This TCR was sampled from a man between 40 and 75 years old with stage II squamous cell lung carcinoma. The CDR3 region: CASSHGQGGEKLFF. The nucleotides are TGTGCCAGCAGCCACGGACAGGGTGGCGAAAAACTGTTTTTT.